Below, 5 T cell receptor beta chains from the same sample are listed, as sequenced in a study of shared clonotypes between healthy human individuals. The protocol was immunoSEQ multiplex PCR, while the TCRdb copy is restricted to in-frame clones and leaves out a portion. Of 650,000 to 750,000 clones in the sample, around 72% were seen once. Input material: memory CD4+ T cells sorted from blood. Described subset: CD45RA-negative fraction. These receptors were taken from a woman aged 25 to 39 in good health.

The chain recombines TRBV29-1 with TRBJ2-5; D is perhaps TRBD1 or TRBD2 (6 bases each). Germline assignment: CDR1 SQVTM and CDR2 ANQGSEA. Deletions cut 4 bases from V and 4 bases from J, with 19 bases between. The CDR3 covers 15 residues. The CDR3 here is CSVARSTGRGETQYF. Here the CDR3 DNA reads TGCAGCGTTGCAAGATCAACAGGGCGGGGAGAGACCCAGTACTTC.

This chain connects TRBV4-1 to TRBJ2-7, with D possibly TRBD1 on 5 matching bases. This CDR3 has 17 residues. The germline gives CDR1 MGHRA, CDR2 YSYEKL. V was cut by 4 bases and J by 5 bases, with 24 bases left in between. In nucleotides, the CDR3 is TGCGCCAGCAGCCTGCACCGTTCGCGGCTAGGGGCTGACGAGCAGTACTTC. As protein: CASSLHRSRLGADEQYF.

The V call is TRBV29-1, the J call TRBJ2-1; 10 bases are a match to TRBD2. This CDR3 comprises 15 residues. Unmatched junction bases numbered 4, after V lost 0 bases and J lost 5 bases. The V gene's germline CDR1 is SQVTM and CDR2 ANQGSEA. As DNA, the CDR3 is TGCAGCGTTGAAGAGCCAGCGGGAGGGAACAATGAGCAGTTCTTC. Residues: CSVEEPAGGNNEQFF.

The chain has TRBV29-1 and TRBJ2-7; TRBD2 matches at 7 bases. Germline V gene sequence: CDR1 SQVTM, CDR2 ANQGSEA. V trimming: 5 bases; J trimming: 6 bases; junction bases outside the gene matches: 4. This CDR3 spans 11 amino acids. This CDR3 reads CSVWEGGEQYF. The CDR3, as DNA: TGCAGCGTTTGGGAGGGAGGCGAGCAGTACTTC.

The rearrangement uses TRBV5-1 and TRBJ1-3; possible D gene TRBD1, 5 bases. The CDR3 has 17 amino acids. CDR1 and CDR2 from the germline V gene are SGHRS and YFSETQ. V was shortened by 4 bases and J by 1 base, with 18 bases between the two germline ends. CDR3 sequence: CASSQGSIRSSGNTIYF. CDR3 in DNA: TGCGCCAGCAGCCAGGGTAGTATCCGGAGTTCTGGAAACACCATATATTTT.